This T cell receptor (beta chain) was observed in a study of beta chain features in type 1 diabetes. Findings of the study overall: Lower insertion and higher deletion counts appeared at VDJ junctions in type 1 diabetes patients. Sampled from patients, naive, central memory and Treg TCRB repertoires appeared more similar than those sampled from healthy donors. In every one of the four CD4+ subsets, TCRB CDR3s were moderately but significantly shorter in Type 1 diabetes patients.

Trimming pared 0 bases from V and 6 bases from J, leaving 12 bases between. The CDR3 runs 15 residues. CDR1 SGHTA and CDR2 FQGNSA come from the germline V gene. By way of CD45RO/CCR7/CD25/CD127/CD95/CD27, the CD4+ regulatory, stem cell-like memory, central memory and naive cells were sorted. Concerning this clone: Its antigen remains unknown.

Every isolated RNA sample was fully reverse transcribed, so sequencing captured expressed TCRB transcripts. The average output of naive, central memory and regulatory T cell samples was millions of reads. Profiled with immunoSEQ multiplex PCR; TCRdb holds only in-frame clones, not every one. Among approximately 57,000 clones, roughly 50% were seen once, and the ten largest hold about 2.4%. The sequence was obtained from a woman aged 40 to 50 with type 1 diabetes. The chain has TRBV7-2 and TRBJ2-1; D is unresolved. Sequenced material: Tregs from blood. CDR3 amino acids: CASSLALGSTNEQFF. The CDR3 DNA is TGTGCCAGCAGCTTAGCGCTCGGTTCTACCAATGAGCAGTTCTTC.